The sequence of this TCR beta chain was determined in a study of blood T cells in healthy people across ages. For every donor, a draw yielded ten milliliters of peripheral blood. As regards this clonotype: Its antigen remains unidentified. With a much larger clone just one base away, this may be a read error.

The authors ran a second PCR of about 6 to 12 cycles using a sample-barcoded 5' primer and a J-beta primer mix. A 12-random-nucleotide template-switch adaptor tagged each cDNA molecule. TCRdb analysed the 5' RACE reads with MiXCR anew, one entry per CDR3 protein. The sample lists 600,000 or so distinct CDR3 sequences, roughly 31% occurring once. General study findings and limits: The long-lived group displayed more naive CD4+ cells, plus higher diversity, than the aged donors did. A roughly linear fall in TCR beta diversity per million T cells was seen with increasing age.

Sequencing input: blood. The sequence was obtained from a woman of 80 years or more in good health.

The CDR3 DNA sequence: TGTGCCAGCAGCTACTCAGGGCTCACAGGGGATGAGCAGTTCTTC. This codes for CASSYSGLTGDEQFF. The chain employs TRBV7-3 and TRBJ2-1, with 7 bases fitting TRBD1. This CDR3 contains 15 residues. V lost 4 bases to trimming and J lost 8 bases; unmatched junction nucleotides: 11. Germline V gene sequence: CDR1 SGHTA, CDR2 FQGTGA.